A single sample is the source of the 5 T cell receptor beta chains below, sequenced in a study of early T cells in non-severe SARS-CoV-2 infection. TCRdb analysed the 5' RACE reads with MiXCR anew, one entry per CDR3 protein. In the table there are around 71,000 distinct CDR3 sequences, roughly 14% of which are singletons. The sample was whole blood, taken at baseline. Source of these receptors: an adult who was a healthcare worker with PCR-confirmed SARS-CoV-2 infection or an uninfected control (not recorded which).

This clonotype has more than one count but fewer than ten. The chain has TRBV5-1 and TRBJ2-3; perhaps TRBD2 as D (5 bases). Germline values: CDR1 SGHRS, CDR2 YFSETQ. The CDR3 covers 14 residues. The V end lost 0 bases, the J end lost 2 bases, and 7 bases lay between the germline ends. The CDR3 nucleotides are TGCGCCAGCAGCTTGGATAGCGCCACAGATACGCAGTATTTT. This encodes CASSLDSATDTQYF.

This clonotype was counted between two and nine times. V is TRBV3-1 and J is TRBJ2-1; possible D gene TRBD1, 5 bases. The CDR3 runs to 15 residues. Trimming pared 0 bases from V and 4 bases from J, leaving 10 bases between. Germline CDR1 is LGHDT and CDR2 is YNNKEL (reference sequence). CDR3 loop: CASSQDGSGYNEQFF. The CDR3 bases are TGTGCCAGCAGCCAAGATGGGTCAGGGTACAATGAGCAGTTCTTC.

CDR3 sequence reads: CASSRGTTGNTIYF. CDR3 nucleotide sequence: TGTGCCAGCAGCCGCGGGACAACTGGAAACACCATATATTTT. This chain joins TRBV28 and TRBJ1-3; D is possibly TRBD1 (6 bases). CDR1 MDHEN and CDR2 SYDVKM come from the germline V gene. The CDR3 is 14 amino acids. The V gene lost 6 bases and the J gene lost 2 bases, with 11 bases spanning the gap. The full variable domain, with the rest looked up from reference TRBV28 and TRBJ1-3, is DVKVTQSSRYLVKRTGEKVFLECVQDMDHENMFWYRQDPGLGLRLIYFSYDVKMKEKGDIPEGYSVSREKKERFSLILESASTNQTSMYLCASSRGTTGNTIYFGEGSWLTVV.

The CDR3 DNA is TGTGCCAGCAGTACCCTAGGGACTAGCGGGCGAAACTACGAGCAGTACTTC. Protein: CASSTLGTSGRNYEQYF. This chain joins TRBV28 and TRBJ2-7, with TRBD2 matching over 12 bases. J gave up 3 bases and V 5 bases, and 11 bases lay outside the gene matches. Germline CDR1 MDHEN, CDR2 SYDVKM. This CDR3 has 17 amino acids.

This clonotype was seen repeatedly, ten times or more. V is TRBV20-1 and J is TRBJ2-3; 8 bases are a match to TRBD2. There are 14 residues in the CDR3. Germline assignment: CDR1 DFQATT and CDR2 SNEGSKA (reference sequence). Trimming took 5 bases from V and 3 from J; bases not matched to a gene: 7. The CDR3: CSARSGSWTDTQYF. CDR3 nucleotides: TGCAGTGCTCGCAGCGGGAGCTGGACAGATACGCAGTATTTT.